Described below is a single T cell receptor (beta chain) sequence and its context. The source of the sample is a study of blood T cell repertoires in COVID-19. As for the study in general: Sites across the United States, Italy and Spain contributed samples from acute and convalescent COVID-19. PBMCs, B-cell-depleted T cells, or T cells were the source of the cDNA or gDNA that made up the material.

Assignment of participants to cohorts was predicated upon participant-reported clinical history. The CDR3 runs 14 residues. Germline assignment: CDR1 SGHRS and CDR2 YFSETQ. Trimming took 7 bases from V and 4 from J; bases not matched to a gene: 7. How the authors handled the data: Using reference gene primer amplification, nucleated cell counts were estimated. Libraries were prepared by immunoSEQ multiplex PCR; TCRdb keeps only in-frame clonotypes and omits some of them. That table supplies the V and J calls and clone size; D and trimming were determined from the DNA. The sample holds 130,000 to 150,000 clones, about 83% seen once.

The chain joins TRBV5-1 to TRBJ2-3; 9 nucleotides align to TRBD2. Specimen: PBMCs or T cells enriched from blood (not recorded which). The receptor was derived from a woman between 50 and 59 years old who had been exposed to COVID-19. This chain's CDR3 is CASSGASGADTQYF. CDR3 bases: TGCGCCAGCTCCGGGGCTAGCGGGGCAGATACGCAGTATTTT.